A single sample is the source of the 28 T cell receptor beta chains below, sequenced in a study of vaccination effects on CD4 cells after COVID-19. Using immunoSEQ multiplex PCR, the repertoire was profiled, and TCRdb retains in-frame clones only, with some absent. Counted here are about 45,000 clones, 60% to 75% occurring once; the ten biggest clones make up 6.5% to 9%. Their antigens are not known. Subsequent to 10 days of culture, CD4+ T cells were isolated. Each participant was given two doses of one vaccine (BNT162b2 or mRNA-1273). The specimen was CD4+ T cells from PBMCs cultured without peptide, collected after COVID-19 vaccination. Receptors were obtained from a human donor who received a COVID-19 vaccine.

This clone was seen more than once but under ten times. The chain employs TRBV7-9 and TRBJ1-1, with 8 bases identical to TRBD1. J was trimmed by 1 base and V by 6 bases; bases with no gene match: 16. Germline V lookup: CDR1 SEHNR, CDR2 FQNEAQ (reference sequence). CDR3 length equals 18 residues. CDR3 sequence: CASRFWAGTGDKNTEAFF. The CDR3 nucleotides read TGTGCCAGCAGATTCTGGGCCGGGACAGGTGACAAGAACACTGAAGCTTTCTTT.

The chain couples TRBV19 to TRBJ1-4; possible D gene TRBD1, 6 bases. V was shortened by 6 bases and J by 4 bases, with 18 bases between the two germline ends. The CDR3 runs to 16 residues. Germline CDR1 LNHDA, CDR2 SQIVND (reference sequence). The CDR3 here is CASRSAGGGFNEKLFF. CDR3 DNA sequence: TGTGCCAGTAGATCGGCAGGAGGGGGATTTAATGAAAAACTGTTTTTT.

The chain combines TRBV9 with TRBJ2-7; D is possibly TRBD1 or TRBD2 (5 bases each). V gave up 4 bases and J gave up 0 bases, with 11 bases separating them. The CDR3 contains 14 residues. Per the germline V gene, CDR1 is SGDLS and CDR2 is YYNGEE. The CDR3 loop is CASSPGTSSYEQYF. The CDR3 bases are TGTGCCAGCAGCCCCGGGACGAGCTCCTACGAGCAGTACTTC.

This clone was seen a handful of times. The chain uses TRBV10-1 and TRBJ2-7; perhaps D is TRBD1 or TRBD2 (5 bases each). Germline V gives CDR1 WNHNN, CDR2 SYGVQD (reference sequence). Between the trimmed V and J ends, which lost 4 bases and 0 bases, there was a span of 10 bases. This CDR3 is 14 amino acids long. DNA of the CDR3: TGCGCCAGCAGTGGGGGGTTCCTCTCCTACGAGCAGTACTTC. Protein sequence: CASSGGFLSYEQYF.

This clone turned up a few times. The V call is TRBV2, the J call TRBJ2-7; TRBD2 matches at 8 bases. Per the germline V gene, CDR1 is SNHLY and CDR2 is FYNNEI. The CDR3 sequence is 14 residues long. After removal of 6 bases from V and 9 bases from J, the junction contained 13 bases not matched to a gene. The CDR3 spells CASSGTGGNWRQYF. The DNA for the CDR3 is TGTGCCAGCAGCGGGACGGGGGGGAATTGGAGGCAGTACTTC.

V usage is TRBV3-1 (or the pseudogene TRBV3-2) and J usage is TRBJ2-7, with D tentatively TRBD2 (6 bases). Germline V gives CDR1 LGHDT, CDR2 YNNKEL (reference sequence). The CDR3 runs 15 residues. V was pared by 3 bases and J by 4 bases, with 16 bases between. The CDR3 here is CASSQAGGGEYEQYF. The CDR3 DNA follows: TGTGCCAGCAGCCAGGCGGGTGGCGGGGAATACGAGCAGTACTTC.

This clone was observed a few times. The V gene is TRBV20-1, the J gene TRBJ1-2, with a weak D call TRBD1 (6 bases). With 5 bases removed from V and 6 bases from J, the gap between germline ends came to 10 bases. The germline CDR1 and CDR2 sequences are DFQATT and SNEGSKA (reference sequence). The CDR3 length is 11 residues. The CDR3 DNA reads as TGCAGTGCTGATCCAGGGGATGGCTACACCTTC. This codes for CSADPGDGYTF.

This clone was picked up a small number of times. This sequence joins TRBV7-8 and TRBJ2-6, with a possible D match to TRBD1 (6 bases). Trimming took 4 bases from V and 3 from J, leaving 13 bases between them. CDR3 length: 16 amino acids. CDR1 and CDR2 from the germline V gene are SGHVS and FQNEAQ. CDR3 loop: CASSSYRVGGANVLTF. In DNA, the CDR3 is TGTGCCAGCAGCTCGTACAGGGTTGGTGGGGCCAACGTCCTGACTTTC.

CDR3 DNA sequence: TGTGCCAGCAGCGTTAGCGGGGGTTACAATGAGCAGTTCTTC. This encodes CASSVSGGYNEQFF. This chain joins TRBV11-3 and TRBJ2-1; 9 nucleotides agree with TRBD2. The CDR3 has 14 residues. CDR1 is SGHNT and CDR2 is YENEEA in the germline V gene. V shed 5 bases and J 4 bases; nucleotides not matched to a gene: 3.

The chain recombines TRBV5-1 with TRBJ1-5; D is undetermined. Trimming shortened V by 5 bases and J by 0 bases, and 6 bases separated the two germline ends. The CDR3 loop spans 13 amino acids. CDR1 and CDR2 (germline): SGHRS, YFSETQ. The CDR3 region has the DNA TGCGCCAGCAGTCGCGATAGCAATCAGCCCCAGCATTTT. It encodes CASSRDSNQPQHF.

In nucleotides, the CDR3 is TGTGCCAGCAGTGATAGACCGAGATACAATGAGCAGTTCTTC. The encoded protein is CASSDRPRYNEQFF. The chain employs TRBV27 and TRBJ2-1; D not certain. This CDR3 comprises 14 residues. V was shortened by 5 bases and J by 4 bases, with 12 bases between the two germline ends. The germline V gene encodes CDR1 MNHEY and CDR2 SMNVEV (reference sequence).

J is TRBJ1-4 and V is TRBV5-5, with D unresolved. Germline V gives CDR1 SGHKS, CDR2 YYEKEE (reference sequence). This CDR3 is 14 amino acids long. Trimming left V 1 base short and J 6 bases short, with 10 bases between. CDR3 loop: CASSLNWGDEKLFF. DNA of the CDR3: TGTGCCAGCAGCTTGAACTGGGGTGATGAAAAACTGTTTTTT. The full variable domain, in which reference TRBV5-5 and TRBJ1-4 provide the parts outside the CDR3, is DAGVTQSPTHLIKTRGQQVTLRCSPISGHKSVSWYQQVLGQGPQFIFQYYEKEERGRGNFPDRFSARQFPNYSSELNVNALLLGDSALYLCASSLNWGDEKLFFGSGTQLSVL.

The J gene is TRBJ1-5, the V gene TRBV19, with 7 positions matching TRBD1. V trimming: 5 bases; J trimming: 9 bases; junction bases outside the gene matches: 7. The CDR3 consists of 13 residues. Germline CDR1 is LNHDA and CDR2 is SQIVND (reference sequence). In nucleotides, the CDR3 is TGTGCCAGTAGTCCCACAGGGGATCGGCCCCAGCATTTT. It yields the protein CASSPTGDRPQHF. Full variable domain (rest looked up from reference TRBV19 and TRBJ1-5): DGGITQSPKYLFRKEGQNVTLSCEQNLNHDAMYWYRQDPGQGLRLIYYSQIVNDFQKGDIAEGYSVSREKKESFPLTVTSAQKNPTAFYLCASSPTGDRPQHFGDGTRLSIL.

J is TRBJ2-7 and V is TRBV18; 10 nucleotides align to TRBD1. This CDR3 contains 15 residues. Germline values: CDR1 KGHSH, CDR2 LQKENI. Trimming removed 2 bases from V and 2 bases from J; junction bases left unmatched: 3. CDR3 sequence reads: CASSPGDRGTYEQYF. The CDR3 DNA reads TGTGCCAGCTCACCAGGGGACAGGGGAACCTACGAGCAGTACTTC.

This clone came up once. This rearrangement joins TRBV7-9 to TRBJ1-4; a possible D gene is TRBD1 (5 bases). Looked up from germline, CDR1 is SEHNR and CDR2 is FQNEAQ (reference sequence). The CDR3 covers 15 residues. Trimming cost V 1 base and J 8 bases, with 14 bases left between them. In nucleotides, the CDR3 is TGTGCCAGCAGCTTAGACCGACAGACGGTCGAAAAACTGTTTTTT. This gives the protein CASSLDRQTVEKLFF.

The chain couples TRBV10-2 to TRBJ1-4, with unresolved D. Germline V gene sequence: CDR1 WSHSY, CDR2 SAAADI. This CDR3 contains 15 residues. Trimming took off 4 bases at V and 3 bases at J, with 12 bases between the two ends. The CDR3 DNA sequence: TGCGCCAGCAGTGCGACCCCCTCGGCTAATGAAAAACTGTTTTTT. This translates into CASSATPSANEKLFF.

The chain recombines TRBV14 with TRBJ1-1; D not certain. This CDR3 spans 13 amino acids. Between the trimmed V and J ends, which lost 2 bases and 5 bases, there was a span of 9 bases. Germline lookup yields CDR1 SGHDN and CDR2 FVKESK. CDR3: CASSQNPGTEAFF. Here the CDR3 DNA reads TGTGCCAGCAGCCAAAATCCGGGAACTGAAGCTTTCTTT.

This clone was counted between two and nine times. V usage is TRBV27 and J usage is TRBJ1-4; D gene unclear. This CDR3 has 15 residues. Trimming pared 4 bases from V and 5 bases from J, leaving 14 bases between. CDR1 is MNHEY and CDR2 is SMNVEV in the germline V gene (reference sequence). The CDR3 loop reads CASSYSGETNEKLFF. As DNA, the CDR3 is TGTGCCAGCAGTTACTCCGGGGAAACAAATGAAAAACTGTTTTTT.

This chain connects TRBV18 to TRBJ1-1; D might be TRBD1 (5 bases). The germline gives CDR1 KGHSH, CDR2 LQKENI. V shed 2 bases and J shed 3 bases, with 13 bases lying between them. This CDR3 comprises 15 residues. DNA of the CDR3: TGTGCCAGCTCACCAAGTCGGGGGGGAGACACTGAAGCTTTCTTT. It encodes CASSPSRGGDTEAFF.

The chain has TRBV19 and TRBJ2-2; D remains ambiguous. The ends were cut back, 7 bases at V and 0 bases at J, with 6 bases in the middle. This CDR3 spans 13 amino acids. The germline CDR1 and CDR2 sequences are LNHDA and SQIVND (reference sequence). The CDR3 here is CASTFSNTGELFF. The CDR3 DNA sequence: TGTGCCAGTACTTTCTCGAACACCGGGGAGCTGTTTTTT.

The rearrangement uses TRBV23-1 and TRBJ2-1; D remains ambiguous. TRBV23-1 belongs to the ORF category, with a function that is uncertain. The CDR3 spans 15 residues. The ends were cut back, 4 bases at V and 9 bases at J, with 19 bases in the middle. The CDR3 reads CASSLRTEKRSEQFF. For the CDR3, the DNA is TGCGCCAGCAGTCTCCGGACGGAGAAGAGGAGTGAGCAGTTCTTC.

In this sample, this clone turned up a few times. The chain is built from TRBV5-6 and TRBJ1-2; TRBD1 is a possible D gene (5 bases). V was pared by 1 base and J by 4 bases, with 11 bases between. Germline values: CDR1 SGHDT, CDR2 YYEEEE. CDR3 length equals 14 residues. The CDR3 nucleotides read TGTGCCAGCAGCTTGCAGGGAAATTTCTATGGCTACACCTTC. Protein product: CASSLQGNFYGYTF.

V and J are TRBV7-9 and TRBJ1-1, with a weak D call TRBD1 (5 bases). Germline values: CDR1 SEHNR, CDR2 FQNEAQ (reference sequence). This CDR3 is 14 amino acids long. Trimming pared 5 bases from V and 1 base from J, leaving 11 bases between. CDR3 coding DNA: TGTGCCAGCAGCGAAGGGACGGCGAACACTGAAGCTTTCTTT. Its protein is CASSEGTANTEAFF. Supplemented by reference TRBV7-9 and TRBJ1-1, the full variable domain reads DTGVSQNPRHKITKRGQNVTFRCDPISEHNRLYWYRQTLGQGPEFLTYFQNEAQLEKSRLLSDRFSAERPKGSFSTLEIQRTEQGDSAMYLCASSEGTANTEAFFGQGTRLTVV.

The chain uses TRBV6-5 and TRBJ2-3, with a tentative D call TRBD1 (6 bases). The CDR3 is 14 amino acids. The ends were cut back, 6 bases at V and 0 bases at J, with 10 bases in the middle. CDR1 is MNHEY, CDR2 SVGAGI, per germline. In DNA, the CDR3 is TGTGCCAGCAGAAACAGGGCTAGCACAGATACGCAGTATTTT. Translating it yields CASRNRASTDTQYF.

The V and J genes are TRBV7-2 and TRBJ2-1, with 7 nucleotides matching TRBD2. Germline CDR1 reads SGHTA; CDR2 reads FQGNSA. The CDR3 contains 16 residues. V was clipped by 5 bases and J by 6 bases; unmatched bases: 13. The chain's CDR3 is CASSHRGLRGTNEQFF. The CDR3 DNA is TGTGCCAGCAGCCACCGAGGGTTGCGGGGGACCAATGAGCAGTTCTTC.

The V gene is TRBV11-2, the J gene TRBJ2-5; D ambiguous. The length of the CDR3 is 11 residues. The V gene lost 1 base and the J gene lost 6 bases, with 3 bases spanning the gap. Germline CDR1 is SGHAT and CDR2 is FQNNGV. CDR3 in amino acids: CASSLGQTQYF. DNA for the CDR3: TGTGCCAGCAGCTTAGGGCAGACCCAGTACTTC.

This chain uses TRBV6-5 with TRBJ1-2; D ambiguous. The CDR3 consists of 15 residues. In germline, CDR1 is MNHEY, CDR2 SVGAGI. V gave up 0 bases and J gave up 5 bases, with 13 bases separating them. The CDR3 nucleotides are TGTGCCAGCAGTTACTCGATTCCGGAAGGGTATGGCTACACCTTC. It codes for CASSYSIPEGYGYTF.

In DNA form, the CDR3 reads TGTGCCAGCACCCGAAGGGACAGGGGCTACGAGCAGTACTTC. It translates to CASTRRDRGYEQYF. The gene calls are TRBV28 and TRBJ2-7, with TRBD1 matching over 10 bases. V trimming: 7 bases; J trimming: 3 bases; junction bases outside the gene matches: 6. CDR1 and CDR2 (germline): MDHEN, SYDVKM. The CDR3 sequence is 14 residues long. Together with reference TRBV28 and TRBJ2-7, the CDR3 gives the full variable domain: DVKVTQSSRYLVKRTGEKVFLECVQDMDHENMFWYRQDPGLGLRLIYFSYDVKMKEKGDIPEGYSVSREKKERFSLILESASTNQTSMYLCASTRRDRGYEQYFGPGTRLTVT.